These 3 T cell receptor beta chains were all obtained from the same sample, sequenced in a study of beta chain features in type 1 diabetes. Expressed TCRB transcripts were sequenced, since all the RNA that had been isolated was reverse transcribed. TCRdb keeps only in-frame clones here, not all; method: immunoSEQ multiplex PCR. The table shows around 190,000 clones, with about 13% occurring only once. The sample consisted of central memory CD4+ T cells from blood. Receptors originate from a woman under 30 in good health.

J is TRBJ2-3 and V is TRBV4-2; TRBD2 matches 9 bases. The V gene's germline CDR1 is LGHNA and CDR2 YNFKEQ. With V trimmed by 0 bases and J by 7 bases, 11 bases remained unmatched. The CDR3 sequence is 17 residues long. The CDR3 sequence is CASSQDAGGRGSNTQYF. The CDR3 nucleotides are TGTGCCAGCAGCCAAGATGCTGGCGGGAGGGGTTCAAATACGCAGTATTTT.

This rearrangement joins TRBV5-4 to TRBJ1-1; D unclear. CDR1 and CDR2 from the germline V gene are SGHNT and YYREEE (reference sequence). The CDR3 has 13 amino acids. Between the trimmed V and J ends, which lost 2 bases and 3 bases, there was a span of 8 bases. CDR3 DNA sequence: TGTGCCAGCAGCTTCGACATCTACACTGAAGCTTTCTTT. This sequence encodes CASSFDIYTEAFF. Full variable domain (missing parts from reference TRBV5-4 and TRBJ1-1): ETGVTQSPTHLIKTRGQQVTLRCSSQSGHNTVSWYQQALGQGPQFIFQYYREEENGRGNFPPRFSGLQFPNYSSELNVNALELDDSALYLCASSFDIYTEAFFGQGTRLTVV.

This clone was recorded a few times. The chain combines TRBV7-3 with TRBJ2-5; 7 bases map to TRBD1. The CDR3 spans 13 residues. J gave up 3 bases and V 3 bases, and 1 base lay outside the gene matches. Germline loops: CDR1 SGHTA, CDR2 FQGTGA. The CDR3 loop reads CASSLGQKETQYF. CDR3 DNA: TGTGCCAGCAGCTTGGGACAGAAAGAGACCCAGTACTTC.